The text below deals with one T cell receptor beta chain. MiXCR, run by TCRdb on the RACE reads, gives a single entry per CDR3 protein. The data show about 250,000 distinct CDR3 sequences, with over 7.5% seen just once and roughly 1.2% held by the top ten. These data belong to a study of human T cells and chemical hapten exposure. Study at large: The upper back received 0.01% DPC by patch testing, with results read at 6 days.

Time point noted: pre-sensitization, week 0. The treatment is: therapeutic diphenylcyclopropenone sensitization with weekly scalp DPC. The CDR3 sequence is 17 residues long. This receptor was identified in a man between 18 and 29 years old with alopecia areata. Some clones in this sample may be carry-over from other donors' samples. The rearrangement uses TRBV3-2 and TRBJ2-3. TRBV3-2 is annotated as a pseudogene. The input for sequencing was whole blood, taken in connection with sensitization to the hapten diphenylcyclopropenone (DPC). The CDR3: CASSQARKDLNTDTQYF. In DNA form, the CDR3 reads TGTGCCAGCAGCCAAGCTAGAAAGGACCTAAACACAGATACGCAGTATTTT.